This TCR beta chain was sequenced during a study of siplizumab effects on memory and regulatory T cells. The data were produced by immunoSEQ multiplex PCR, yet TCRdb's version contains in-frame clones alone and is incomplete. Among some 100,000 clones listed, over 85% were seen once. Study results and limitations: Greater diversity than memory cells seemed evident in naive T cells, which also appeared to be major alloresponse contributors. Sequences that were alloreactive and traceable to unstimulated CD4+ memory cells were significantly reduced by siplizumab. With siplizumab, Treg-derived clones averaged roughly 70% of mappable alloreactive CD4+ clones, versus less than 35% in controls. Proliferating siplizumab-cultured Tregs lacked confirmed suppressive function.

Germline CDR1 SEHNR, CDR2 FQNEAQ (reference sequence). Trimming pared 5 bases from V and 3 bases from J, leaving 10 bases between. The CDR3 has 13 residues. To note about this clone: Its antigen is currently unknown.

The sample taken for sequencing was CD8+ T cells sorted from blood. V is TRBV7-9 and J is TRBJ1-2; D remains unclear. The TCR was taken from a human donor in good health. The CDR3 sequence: CASSGDPDYGYTF. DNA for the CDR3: TGTGCCAGCAGCGGAGATCCTGACTATGGCTACACCTTC.